The entry below describes one T cell receptor beta chain. As yet, its antigen is unknown. V shed 3 bases and J shed 5 bases, with 10 bases lying between them. The CDR3 has 14 residues. MiXCR was run by TCRdb on the 5' RACE reads, yielding one entry per CDR3 protein. The sample holds roughly 9,900 distinct CDR3 sequences, 8.5% to 9.5% seen once. These data come from a study of spatial heterogeneity in lung cancer. Findings of the study overall: Ubiquitous, expanded tumor-derived TCRs were more frequently observed in blood at resection than at follow-up.

Stated time point: sample taken at primary tumor resection. Whole RNA obtained from tumor, nontumor lung or frozen PBMC underwent sequencing without sorting. V gene TRBV23-1 combines with J gene TRBJ2-2; D is unclear. TRBV23-1 is annotated as an ORF whose role is uncertain. This receptor was obtained from a male donor with early-stage non-small cell lung cancer. Source: PBMCs, taken at surgery. The CDR3 loop is CASSHRSWTGELFF. Here the CDR3 DNA reads TGCGCCAGCAGTCACCGATCGTGGACCGGGGAGCTGTTTTTT.